The entry below describes one TCR beta chain. This specimen belongs to a study of blood T cell repertoires in COVID-19. At the level of the study: COVID-19 samples collected from the United States, Italy and Spain covered acute and convalescent phases. T cells, B-cell-depleted T cells, or PBMCs supplied cDNA or gDNA.

V shed 7 bases and J 8 bases; nucleotides not matched to a gene: 8. Germline CDR1 SQVTM, CDR2 ANQGSEA. The length of the CDR3 is 13 residues. In the original processing: The assay estimated nucleated cells by amplifying reference gene primers. Here immunoSEQ multiplex PCR was the method, and the copy in TCRdb shows in-frame clones only, minus some. The V and J calls and clone size were taken over from that table, and D and trimming were inferred from the DNA. The sample records about 63,000 clones, roughly 74% being singletons. The sample taken for sequencing was peripheral blood. The receptor's source is a woman older than 75 with acute or convalescent COVID-19. The rearrangement links TRBV29-1 to TRBJ2-1; 10 bases agree with TRBD1. The CDR3 reads CSARVTGGHEQFF. The CDR3 coding sequence is TGCAGCGCCCGTGTGACAGGGGGCCATGAGCAGTTCTTC.